These 16 T cell receptor beta chains were all obtained from the same sample, sequenced in a study of breast tumors, draining lymph nodes, adjacent tissues. Axillary draining lymph nodes of breast cancer patients supplied the node samples. One entry per CDR3 protein results from TCRdb running MiXCR on the multiplex PCR reads. Of about 230,000 distinct CDR3 sequences in the sample, roughly 30% were seen once. The specimen sequenced was axillary lymph node tissue. All receptors derive from a female donor with breast cancer. Some clones in this sample may be carry-over from other donors' samples.

This clonotype was seen once. The rearrangement uses TRBV7-7 and TRBJ2-1, with D maybe TRBD2 (6 bases). The CDR3 is 15 residues long. The germline V gene encodes CDR1 SSHAT and CDR2 FNYEAQ (reference sequence). The CDR3 protein is CASGLALGPGNEQFF. The DNA of the CDR3 is TGTGCTAGCGGCTTAGCGCTCGGGCCCGGGAATGAGCAGTTCTTC.

This clonotype was observed many times. The chain employs TRBV25-1 and TRBJ2-2; possible D gene TRBD1, 5 bases. The V gene lost 2 bases and the J gene lost 6 bases, with 19 bases spanning the gap. Germline-derived CDR1 and CDR2 are MGHDK and SYGVNS. This CDR3 contains 17 residues. The CDR3, as DNA: TGTGCCAGCAGTGAAGGTCCGGCTGGGCAGGGTCCCGGGGAGCTGTTTTTT. This encodes CASSEGPAGQGPGELFF.

This clonotype was observed at least ten times. The rearrangement uses TRBV7-3 and TRBJ2-3; D unresolved. CDR3 length equals 13 residues. The V gene lost 5 bases and the J gene lost 9 bases, with 15 bases spanning the gap. Germline loops: CDR1 SGHTA, CDR2 FQGTGA. DNA for the CDR3: TGTGCCAGCAGCCCCCAACGACGCGCCACGCAGTATTTT. This sequence encodes CASSPQRRATQYF.

This clonotype has at least ten counts. The chain combines TRBV20-1 with TRBJ2-1; 11 bases match TRBD2. The V segment lost 4 bases and the J segment 4 bases; nucleotides outside the gene matches: 6. In germline, CDR1 is DFQATT, CDR2 SNEGSKA (reference sequence). This CDR3 region has 15 residues. CDR3 sequence reads: CSATPGTSGYNEQFF. The CDR3 nucleotides are TGCAGTGCTACCCCCGGGACTAGCGGATACAATGAGCAGTTCTTC.

This clonotype was observed at least ten times. The chain is built from TRBV7-2 and TRBJ2-7; TRBD2 might be the D (6 bases). The CDR3 contains 14 residues. The germline gives CDR1 SGHTA, CDR2 FQGNSA. Deletions cut 5 bases from V and 2 bases from J, with 13 bases between. The CDR3 coding sequence is TGTGCCAGCAGCAAGGGGACTGAGACCTACGAGCAGTACTTC. Translated, it gives CASSKGTETYEQYF. The entire variable domain, with the rest obtained from reference TRBV7-2 and TRBJ2-7, is as follows: GAGVSQSPSNKVTEKGKDVELRCDPISGHTALYWYRQSLGQGLEFLIYFQGNSAPDKSGLPSDRFSAERTGGSVSTLTIQRTQQEDSAVYLCASSKGTETYEQYFGPGTRLTVT.

About this clonotype: The conserved phenylalanine or tryptophan normally closing the CDR3 is absent here, so this likely arose from a read error. The rearrangement uses TRBV7-3 and TRBJ1-1; no clear D. Trimming removed 0 bases at V and 4 bases at J, with 6 bases between. CDR1 SGHTA and CDR2 FQGTGA come from the germline V gene. The CDR3 has 13 amino acids. The CDR3: CASSLTHSTEAFL. CDR3 coding DNA: TGTGCCAGCAGCTTAACCCACAGCACTGAAGCTTTCCTT.

This clonotype was recorded a few times. The chain employs TRBV9 and TRBJ2-6; D not resolved. V was pared by 3 bases and J by 8 bases, with 12 bases between. Germline CDR1 and CDR2: SGDLS and YYNGEE. The CDR3 is 14 residues long. As DNA, the CDR3 is TGTGCCAGCAGCGAGGGCTCCGGGTCCAACGTCCTGACTTTC. It yields the protein CASSEGSGSNVLTF.

This clonotype came up many times. The V call is TRBV2, the J call TRBJ2-1; a weak D match, TRBD1 (6 bases). Trimming pared 5 bases from V and 0 bases from J, leaving 14 bases between. The germline V gene has CDR1 SNHLY and CDR2 FYNNEI. The CDR3 spans 16 residues. This CDR3 reads CASSNRDTFSYNEQFF. The CDR3 bases are TGTGCCAGCAGTAACCGGGACACCTTCTCCTACAATGAGCAGTTCTTC.

As for this clonotype: This could be a read error, since a much larger clone is one nucleotide away. This chain connects TRBV18 to TRBJ2-7; unclear D gene. Per the germline V gene, CDR1 is KGHSH and CDR2 is LQKENI. This CDR3 comprises 13 residues. Here the CDR3 DNA reads TGTGCCAGCCCACCACCATCTCTCTACGAGCAGTACTTC. Translated, it gives CASPPPSLYEQYF.

A few counts support this clonotype. V usage is TRBV6-2 or TRBV6-3 and J usage is TRBJ2-7; TRBD2 agrees at 8 bases. The CDR3 contains 14 residues. V shed 8 bases and J 5 bases; nucleotides not matched to a gene: 11. Germline lookup yields CDR1 MNHEY and CDR2 SVGEGT. This CDR3 is CASEDAGGYHEQYF. CDR3 in DNA: TGTGCCAGCGAAGACGCGGGGGGCTACCACGAGCAGTACTTC.

Worth noting for this clonotype: Here the CDR3 omits its conserved ending phenylalanine or tryptophan, so a read error is the likely source. V and J are TRBV15 and TRBJ1-4; D is uncertain. Trimming pared 8 bases from V and 3 bases from J, leaving 16 bases between. The CDR3 totals 15 residues. Germline V gene data show CDR1 as LNHNV and CDR2 as YYDKDF (reference sequence). The CDR3 DNA reads TGTGCCACCGGCGGCCGACGGTCCGCTAATGAAAAACTGTTTCTT. Translated, it gives CATGGRRSANEKLFL.

This clonotype has ten or more counts. The chain uses TRBV12-3 or TRBV12-4 and TRBJ2-7; TRBD2 agrees at 14 bases. CDR3 length: 15 amino acids. Trimming cost V 4 bases and J 7 bases; bases outside gene matches: 6. Written as DNA, the CDR3 is TGTGCCAGCAGTTGCCGACTAGCGGGAGGGAGGGAGCAGTACTTC. Translated, it gives CASSCRLAGGREQYF.

This clonotype was seen at least ten times. The CDR3 loop reads CASRLLGGEGDTQYF. DNA for the CDR3: TGTGCCAGCAGGCTACTGGGCGGAGAAGGGGATACGCAGTATTTT. The V gene is TRBV6-5, the J gene TRBJ2-3; unclear D gene. The germline V and J ends were trimmed by 6 bases and 6 bases, with 19 bases remaining between them. The CDR3 has 15 amino acids. Germline V CDR1 and CDR2: MNHEY, SVGAGI.

This clonotype was seen many times. The V gene is TRBV9, the J gene TRBJ2-1; D is unclear. The germline V and J ends were trimmed by 0 bases and 9 bases, with 10 bases remaining between them. The CDR3 extends over 13 amino acids. CDR1 is SGDLS and CDR2 is YYNGEE in the germline V gene. The CDR3 sequence is CASSVDWLSEQFF. CDR3 DNA: TGTGCCAGCAGCGTAGATTGGCTCAGTGAGCAGTTCTTC.

The CDR3 reads CASIPPGRPNTEAFF. As DNA, the CDR3 is TGTGCCAGCATACCCCCGGGACGGCCGAACACTGAAGCTTTCTTT. J is TRBJ1-1 and V is TRBV5-5, with D possibly TRBD1 on 5 matching bases. There are 15 residues in the CDR3. CDR1 is SGHKS and CDR2 is YYEKEE in the germline V gene (reference sequence). Trimming removed 6 bases from V and 1 base from J, with 16 bases in between.

This clonotype was observed many times. V and J are TRBV5-1 and TRBJ1-2, with D possibly TRBD1 on 5 matching bases. Trimming removed 4 bases at V and 8 bases at J, with 18 bases between. The CDR3 sequence is 14 residues long. The germline gives CDR1 SGHRS, CDR2 YFSETQ. The CDR3 sequence: CASSPGAGIRGYTF. CDR3 bases: TGCGCCAGCAGCCCTGGGGCAGGAATTCGGGGCTACACCTTC. Based on the CDR3 plus reference TRBV5-1 and TRBJ1-2, the full variable domain is KAGVTQTPRYLIKTRGQQVTLSCSPISGHRSVSWYQQTPGQGLQFLFEYFSETQRNKGNFPGRFSGRQFSNSRSEMNVSTLELGDSALYLCASSPGAGIRGYTFGSGTRLTVV.